These 4 T cell receptor beta chains share one sample of origin, sequenced in a study of T-cell reconstitution after alpha-beta-depleted transplantation in children. Researchers prepared the TCRbeta library using unique molecular identifiers, the study reports. TCRdb independently ran MiXCR on the PCR reads; one entry per CDR3 protein. The sample has hundreds of thousands of distinct CDR3 sequences, around 15% seen once; the top ten hold around 28%. The sample here was PBMCs, mostly from graft donor cells, taken 360 days after TCRalphabeta/CD19-depleted stem cell transplant. Receptors were obtained from a boy in the first two years of life who had a stem cell transplant for Wiskott-Aldrich syndrome, so the T cells may come from the graft donor.

The chain carries TRBV2 and TRBJ2-4; TRBD1 aligns across 7 bases. This CDR3 is 15 amino acids long. Germline lookup yields CDR1 SNHLY and CDR2 FYNNEI. V gave up 7 bases and J gave up 0 bases; unmatched junction bases: 6. As DNA, the CDR3 is TGTGCCAGCACTCCAGGGGGAAAAGCCAAAAACATTCAGTACTTC. This sequence encodes CASTPGGKAKNIQYF.

The sample holds a few counts of this clonotype. The CDR3 region has the DNA TGTGCCAGCAGCTTAAGGACAGCCATCTACAATGAGCAGTTCTTC. It yields the protein CASSLRTAIYNEQFF. The rearrangement links TRBV7-9 to TRBJ2-1, with D possibly being TRBD1 (6 bases). Per germline, CDR1 SEHNR and CDR2 FQNEAQ (reference sequence). The V end lost 2 bases, the J end lost 3 bases, and 11 bases lay between the germline ends. The CDR3 length is 15 residues.

This clonotype was recorded once. The chain uses TRBV5-1 and TRBJ2-7; 9 bases are a match to TRBD1. V was clipped by 5 bases and J by 4 bases; unmatched bases: 10. Germline CDR1 reads SGHRS; CDR2 reads YFSETQ. This CDR3 is 15 amino acids long. CDR3 nucleotides: TGCGCCAGCAGACCGGGACAGGGATTAAAGTACGAGCAGTACTTC. Its translation: CASRPGQGLKYEQYF.

The sample holds a few counts of this clonotype. The chain is built from TRBV12-3 or TRBV12-4 and TRBJ2-1, with unresolved D. Trimming took off 1 base at V and 9 bases at J, with 10 bases between the two ends. The CDR3 extends over 13 amino acids. The CDR3, as DNA: TGTGCCAGCAGTTTAGGGTTACTACGTGAGCAGTTCTTC. It codes for CASSLGLLREQFF.